The rows below give T cell receptor beta chains drawn from one sample of a study of blood T cell repertoires in COVID-19. Assay: immunoSEQ multiplex PCR; the TCRdb copy retains only in-frame clones and omits some. The repertoire holds under 350,000 clones, around nine tenths seen once, with about 1.7% in the top ten. Sequenced sample: PBMCs or T cells enriched from blood (not recorded which). These receptors all come from a middle-aged woman who had recovered from COVID-19. Each CDR3 is given with its conserved first and last residue. The D gene is left open where the match is weak. Part of the rows lack a size; the others show once, few, many or a class for expanded clones.

d_call: NA; clone_size: NA; j_call: TRBJ2-7; v_call: TRBV14; cdr3_aa: CASSQGQKPPYEQYF; cdr3_nt: TGTGCCAGCAGTCAAGGACAGAAACCCCCTTACGAGCAGTACTTC
d_call: NA; clone_size: NA; j_call: TRBJ1-6; v_call: TRBV6-5; cdr3_aa: CASSYRDSSYSPLHF; cdr3_nt: TGTGCCAGCAGTTACCGGGACTCTTCCTATTCACCCCTCCACTTT
d_call: NA; clone_size: NA; j_call: TRBJ1-4; v_call: TRBV21-1; cdr3_aa: CASSKGRGREKLFF; cdr3_nt: TGTGCCAGCAGCAAGGGCAGGGGTCGTGAAAAACTGTTTTTT
d_call: NA; clone_size: NA; j_call: TRBJ1-1; v_call: TRBV27; cdr3_aa: CASSSNNRDEAFF; cdr3_nt: TGTGCCAGCAGTTCGAACAACAGGGATGAAGCTTTCTTT
d_call: NA; clone_size: NA; j_call: TRBJ1-2; v_call: TRBV6-2/TRBV6-3; cdr3_aa: CASTPRAGENYGYTF; cdr3_nt: TGTGCCAGCACCCCAAGGGCAGGGGAAAACTATGGCTACACCTTC
d_call: NA; clone_size: NA; j_call: TRBJ2-2; v_call: TRBV5-1; cdr3_aa: CASSFTGEHTGELFF; cdr3_nt: TGCGCCAGCAGCTTCACGGGAGAGCACACCGGGGAGCTGTTTTTT
d_call: NA; clone_size: NA; j_call: TRBJ2-5; v_call: TRBV27; cdr3_aa: CASSPLLADPLGAQYF; cdr3_nt: TGTGCCAGCAGTCCTCTGTTAGCGGATCCTCTGGGGGCCCAGTACTTC
d_call: NA; clone_size: NA; j_call: TRBJ2-3; v_call: TRBV6-1; cdr3_aa: CASSDLFIRADTQYF; cdr3_nt: TGTGCCAGCAGTGATCTTTTTATTCGAGCAGATACGCAGTATTTT
d_call: NA; clone_size: few; j_call: TRBJ2-7; v_call: TRBV6-1; cdr3_aa: CASSEMDSPYEQYF; cdr3_nt: TGTGCCAGCAGTGAAATGGACAGCCCCTACGAGCAGTACTTC
d_call: NA; clone_size: NA; j_call: TRBJ2-7; v_call: TRBV18; cdr3_aa: CASSRGDSYEQYF; cdr3_nt: TGTGCCAGCTCACGGGGGGATTCCTACGAGCAGTACTTC
d_call: TRBD1; clone_size: once; j_call: TRBJ2-7; v_call: TRBV19; cdr3_aa: CASSPGQGALPYEQYF; cdr3_nt: TGTGCCAGTAGTCCCGGACAGGGGGCGCTTCCCTACGAGCAGTACTTC
d_call: NA; clone_size: NA; j_call: TRBJ1-6; v_call: TRBV9; cdr3_aa: CASSVQGGNSPLHF; cdr3_nt: TGTGCCAGCAGCGTCCAGGGTGGCAATTCACCCCTCCACTTT
d_call: TRBD1; clone_size: NA; j_call: TRBJ1-2; v_call: TRBV5-1; cdr3_aa: CASSSGQGANYGYTF; cdr3_nt: TGCGCCAGCAGCTCTGGACAGGGGGCGAACTATGGCTACACCTTC
d_call: TRBD1; clone_size: NA; j_call: TRBJ1-5; v_call: TRBV4-1; cdr3_aa: CASSQAWDRGQPQHF; cdr3_nt: TGCGCCAGCAGCCAAGCGTGGGACAGGGGTCAGCCCCAGCATTTT
d_call: TRBD2; clone_size: NA; j_call: TRBJ2-2; v_call: TRBV7-3; cdr3_aa: CASSSLAGGRELFF; cdr3_nt: TGTGCCAGCAGCTCCCTGGCGGGGGGGAGGGAGCTGTTTTTT
d_call: TRBD2; clone_size: NA; j_call: TRBJ2-1; v_call: TRBV19; cdr3_aa: CASSSKTSGGWASYNEQFF; cdr3_nt: TGTGCCAGTAGTTCCAAAACTAGCGGGGGCTGGGCTTCTTACAATGAGCAGTTCTTC
d_call: TRBD1; clone_size: NA; j_call: TRBJ1-1; v_call: TRBV11-1; cdr3_aa: CASSLSQGVVYTEAFF; cdr3_nt: TGTGCCAGCAGCTTATCCCAGGGGGTTGTGTACACTGAAGCTTTCTTT
d_call: TRBD2; clone_size: NA; j_call: TRBJ2-7; v_call: TRBV5-1; cdr3_aa: CASTVGLVGYEQYF; cdr3_nt: TGCGCCAGCACCGTTGGACTAGTCGGGTACGAGCAGTACTTC
d_call: NA; clone_size: NA; j_call: TRBJ1-4; v_call: TRBV5-1; cdr3_aa: CASHAGFSNEKLFF; cdr3_nt: TGCGCCAGCCATGCCGGGTTCTCTAATGAAAAACTGTTTTTT
d_call: NA; clone_size: NA; j_call: TRBJ2-7; v_call: TRBV7-9; cdr3_aa: CASSLAQGREAYEQYF; cdr3_nt: TGTGCCAGCAGCTTAGCGCAGGGCAGAGAAGCCTACGAGCAGTACTTC
d_call: NA; clone_size: NA; j_call: TRBJ1-2; v_call: TRBV7-2; cdr3_aa: CASSWDTNYGYTF; cdr3_nt: TGTGCCAGCAGCTGGGACACTAACTATGGCTACACCTTC
d_call: TRBD1; clone_size: NA; j_call: TRBJ1-2; v_call: TRBV5-5; cdr3_aa: CASSLGASGTDYGYTF; cdr3_nt: TGTGCCAGCAGCTTGGGAGCTTCCGGGACAGACTATGGCTACACCTTC
d_call: TRBD1; clone_size: once; j_call: TRBJ2-5; v_call: TRBV7-3; cdr3_aa: CASTPDRGSPTQYF; cdr3_nt: TGTGCCAGCACCCCGGACAGGGGGTCCCCGACCCAGTACTTC
d_call: NA; clone_size: NA; j_call: TRBJ2-7; v_call: TRBV9; cdr3_aa: CASSVEGWGGASHEQYF; cdr3_nt: TGTGCCAGCAGCGTAGAAGGTTGGGGGGGCGCTTCACACGAGCAGTACTTC
d_call: TRBD1; clone_size: NA; j_call: TRBJ1-1; v_call: TRBV5-1; cdr3_aa: CASSLGDRGSEAFF; cdr3_nt: TGCGCCAGCAGCTTGGGGGACAGGGGGTCCGAAGCTTTCTTT
d_call: NA; clone_size: few; j_call: TRBJ2-5; v_call: TRBV4-1; cdr3_aa: CASSQRGSQETQYF; cdr3_nt: TGCGCCAGCAGCCAAAGGGGGTCCCAAGAGACCCAGTACTTC
d_call: TRBD1; clone_size: NA; j_call: TRBJ2-2; v_call: TRBV5-4; cdr3_aa: CASSPGQTNTGELFF; cdr3_nt: TGTGCCAGCAGCCCGGGACAGACGAACACCGGGGAGCTGTTTTTT
d_call: NA; clone_size: NA; j_call: TRBJ2-7; v_call: TRBV11-2; cdr3_aa: CASSLLPGAYEQYF; cdr3_nt: TGTGCCAGCAGCTTATTGCCGGGGGCCTACGAGCAGTACTTC
d_call: NA; clone_size: NA; j_call: TRBJ1-4; v_call: TRBV5-4; cdr3_aa: CASSLPTTTEKLFF; cdr3_nt: TGTGCCAGCAGCCTGCCGACTACCACTGAAAAACTGTTTTTT
d_call: NA; clone_size: NA; j_call: TRBJ1-1; v_call: TRBV3-1/TRBV3-2; cdr3_aa: CASSQNRVNTEAFF; cdr3_nt: TGTGCCAGCAGCCAAAACAGGGTGAACACTGAAGCTTTCTTT
d_call: NA; clone_size: NA; j_call: TRBJ1-1; v_call: TRBV12-3/TRBV12-4; cdr3_aa: CASSYEYTEAFF; cdr3_nt: TGTGCCAGCAGTTATGAGTACACTGAAGCTTTCTTT
d_call: NA; clone_size: NA; j_call: TRBJ1-5; v_call: TRBV6-1; cdr3_aa: CASSDPGRNQPQHF; cdr3_nt: TGTGCCAGCAGTGACCCGGGGAGAAATCAGCCCCAGCATTTT
d_call: TRBD1; clone_size: NA; j_call: TRBJ1-1; v_call: TRBV9; cdr3_aa: CASSEGQGQNTEAFF; cdr3_nt: TGTGCCAGCAGCGAGGGACAGGGGCAGAACACTGAAGCTTTCTTT
d_call: TRBD2; clone_size: NA; j_call: TRBJ2-1; v_call: TRBV7-8; cdr3_aa: CASSERRGNYNEQFF; cdr3_nt: TGTGCCAGCAGCGAAAGGCGGGGGAATTACAATGAGCAGTTCTTC
d_call: NA; clone_size: NA; j_call: TRBJ1-2; v_call: TRBV14; cdr3_aa: CASSQGHQALGYTF; cdr3_nt: TGTGCCAGCAGCCAAGGTCACCAGGCCCTTGGCTACACCTTC
d_call: TRBD2; clone_size: NA; j_call: TRBJ2-1; v_call: TRBV3-1/TRBV3-2; cdr3_aa: CASSQGGGGYNEQFF; cdr3_nt: TGTGCCAGCAGCCAAGGGGGCGGGGGATACAATGAGCAGTTCTTC
d_call: NA; clone_size: NA; j_call: TRBJ2-5; v_call: TRBV5-1; cdr3_aa: CASSINQETQYF; cdr3_nt: TGCGCCAGCAGCATAAATCAAGAGACCCAGTACTTC
d_call: TRBD1; clone_size: NA; j_call: TRBJ1-6; v_call: TRBV6-5; cdr3_aa: CASSSLGTGGRSPLHF; cdr3_nt: TGTGCCAGCAGTTCTCTAGGGACAGGGGGTAGGTCACCCCTCCACTTT
d_call: TRBD2; clone_size: many; j_call: TRBJ2-3; v_call: TRBV19; cdr3_aa: CASSHGGVVSTDTQYF; cdr3_nt: TGTGCCAGTAGTCACGGGGGGGTCGTTAGCACAGATACGCAGTATTTT
d_call: TRBD1; clone_size: NA; j_call: TRBJ1-1; v_call: TRBV13; cdr3_aa: CASSFVAGGEVRTEAFF; cdr3_nt: TGTGCCAGCAGCTTCGTGGCAGGGGGAGAGGTCCGGACTGAAGCTTTCTTT
d_call: TRBD1; clone_size: NA; j_call: TRBJ1-1; v_call: TRBV28; cdr3_aa: CASRPSTGVFEAFF; cdr3_nt: TGTGCCAGCAGGCCTTCGACAGGGGTCTTTGAAGCTTTCTTT